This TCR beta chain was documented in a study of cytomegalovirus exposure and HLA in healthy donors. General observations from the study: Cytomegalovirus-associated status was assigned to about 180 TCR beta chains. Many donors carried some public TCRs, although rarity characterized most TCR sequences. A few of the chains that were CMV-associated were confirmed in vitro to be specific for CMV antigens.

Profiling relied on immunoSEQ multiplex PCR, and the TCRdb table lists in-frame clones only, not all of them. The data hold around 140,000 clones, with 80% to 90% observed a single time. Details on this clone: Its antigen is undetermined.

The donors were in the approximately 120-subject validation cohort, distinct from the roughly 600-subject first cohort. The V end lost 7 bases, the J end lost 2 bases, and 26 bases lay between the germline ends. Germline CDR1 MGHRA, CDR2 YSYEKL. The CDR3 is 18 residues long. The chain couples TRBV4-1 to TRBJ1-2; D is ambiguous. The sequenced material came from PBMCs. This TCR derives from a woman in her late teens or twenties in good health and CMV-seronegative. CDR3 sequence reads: CASNWETLGPIVNYGYTF. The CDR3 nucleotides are TGCGCCAGCAACTGGGAGACATTAGGGCCTATCGTCAACTATGGCTACACCTTC.